One TCR beta chain is described in this entry. The sample is drawn from a study of identical twins. The CDR3 runs to 14 residues. Trimming cost V 8 bases and J 5 bases, with 18 bases left between them. The germline gives CDR1 MNHNS, CDR2 SASEGT. One entry per CDR3 protein results from TCRdb running MiXCR on the 5' RACE reads. The data contain roughly 500,000 distinct CDR3 sequences, about 20% of them singletons. The same data also went into a second study, on T cells expressing NK-cell markers. That work states: An anti-gamma-delta TCR antibody confined sorting to alpha-beta TCR T cells across several of the experiments. HCMV specificity of expanded NKG2C+ T cell clones remained unclear.

The chain uses TRBV6-1 and TRBJ2-5; D unclear. The sample consisted of CD4+ T cells sorted from blood. This receptor was taken from a woman between 18 and 30 years old in good health. The CDR3 loop is CASRFRGEGETQYF. CDR3 coding DNA: TGTGCCAGCCGCTTCAGAGGAGAAGGGGAGACCCAGTACTTC.